The present entry profiles one T cell receptor (beta chain) with its context. Its matching antigen is unknown. Trimming left V 4 bases short and J 0 bases short, with 15 bases between. The CDR3 extends over 16 amino acids. The germline gives CDR1 SGHKS, CDR2 YYEKEE (reference sequence). The data derive from a study of cytomegalovirus exposure and HLA in healthy donors. At the level of the study: Sequencing of 150 million to 200 million T cells in an earlier analysis found about 120 million unique TCR beta sequences. Findings and limits, study-wide: With DRB1 most and HLA-C fewest, TCR association rates differed between HLA loci in a later analysis. The availability of immune exposure information extended only to CMV serostatus.

13 Jbeta primers and 60 Vbeta primers were used for the PCR. Assay: immunoSEQ multiplex PCR; the TCRdb copy retains only in-frame clones and omits some. The profile shows about 200,000 clones, roughly 83% of them singletons. The chain employs TRBV5-5 and TRBJ2-3; D is ambiguous. The specimen was PBMCs. The source of this sequence is a male donor in good health and CMV-seropositive. For the CDR3, the DNA is TGTGCCAGCAGCAACTACATCTCAGCTAGCACAGATACGCAGTATTTT. Amino acid sequence: CASSNYISASTDTQYF.